These 23 T cell receptor beta chains were sequenced from one sample in a study of CD8+CD57+ T cells in acquired aplastic anemia listed by TCRdb under 2018. Expansion of CD8+CD57+ cells had been shown by flow cytometry in the patients chosen for sequencing. For sequencing, an Illumina HiSeq 2000 was employed. TCR beta VDJ combination and CDR3 sequence profiling used genomic DNA as the template. The public sequencing data were trimmed at Q25 with fastp and processed into clonotypes with MiXCR by TCRdb, which kept only in-frame beta chains. Identical CDR3 proteins give one entry, which carries the most common genes and DNA. Here the sample has approximately 470,000 distinct CDR3 sequences; over 25% occur a single time. The leading ten clones occupy roughly 0.8% of the sample. Sequencing used sorted CD4+, CD8+, or CD8+CD57+ T cells (not recorded which) from PBMCs. Source of these receptors: a human donor with aplastic anemia.

This chain uses TRBV7-9 with TRBJ2-5; D possibly uses TRBD1 or TRBD2 (6 bases each). There are 16 residues in the CDR3. V dropped 1 base and J dropped 9 bases, with 21 bases sitting between them. Germline V gene sequence: CDR1 SEHNR, CDR2 FQNEAQ (reference sequence). The DNA for the CDR3 is TGTGCCAGCAGCTTAGGTACAGGGACGGTGGGGGAGGCCCAGTACTTC. Translated, it gives CASSLGTGTVGEAQYF.

The rearrangement uses TRBV9 and TRBJ2-5; TRBD1 matches at 11 bases. The junction had 4 bases not matched to a gene; V was cut back by 0 bases and J by 9 bases. This CDR3 contains 14 residues. The germline V gene encodes CDR1 SGDLS and CDR2 YYNGEE. The CDR3 DNA reads as TGTGCCAGCAGCGTAGGGACAGGGGGCAGTCCCCAGTACTTC. Translating gives CASSVGTGGSPQYF.

The CDR3 loop is CSVAGDGPYEQYF. CDR3 nucleotide sequence: TGCAGCGTTGCTGGGGACGGACCCTACGAGCAGTACTTC. The chain combines TRBV29-1 with TRBJ2-7; D tentatively reads TRBD1 or TRBD2 (5 bases each). Deletions cut 4 bases from V and 2 bases from J, with 12 bases between. The germline V gene encodes CDR1 SQVTM and CDR2 ANQGSEA. The CDR3 has 13 residues.

This clonotype has ten or more counts. As DNA, the CDR3 is TGTGCCACCAGCAGAGATCGGGGTTGGGATGGCTACACCTTC. Translation gives CATSRDRGWDGYTF. J is TRBJ1-2 and V is TRBV15; D remains ambiguous. The V and J ends lost 0 bases and 6 bases respectively, with 11 bases between them. CDR3 size: 14 residues. Germline CDR1 and CDR2: LNHNV and YYDKDF (reference sequence).

This clonotype was counted many times. The chain has TRBV29-1 and TRBJ2-7, with D maybe TRBD2 (5 bases). Germline V gene sequence: CDR1 SQVTM, CDR2 ANQGSEA. V was trimmed by 4 bases and J by 4 bases, leaving 17 bases between them. The CDR3 sequence is 14 residues long. The CDR3 DNA sequence: TGCAGCGTTGCTTTGCGGACTGGACCTTACGAGCAGTACTTC. Encoded protein: CSVALRTGPYEQYF.

The chain employs TRBV2 and TRBJ1-2; D gene uncertain. The germline V gene encodes CDR1 SNHLY and CDR2 FYNNEI. This CDR3 contains 14 residues. Trimming removed 1 base at V and 7 bases at J, with 13 bases between. The CDR3, as DNA: TGTGCCAGCAGTGAAGTTCGGGCGGGGTCTGGCTACACCTTC. Its translation: CASSEVRAGSGYTF.

The chain carries TRBV10-3 and TRBJ2-5; either TRBD1 or TRBD2 may fit D (5 bases each). Trimming removed 8 bases at V and 5 bases at J, with 15 bases between. This CDR3 contains 13 residues. The germline gives CDR1 ENHRY, CDR2 SYGVKD. The CDR3 DNA follows: TGTGCCATCGGCTTAGACTGGGGGGAGACCCAGTACTTC. It translates to CAIGLDWGETQYF.

Note on this clonotype: One end of the junction fails to match germline, which may point to a read error. The chain has TRBV7-8 and TRBJ1-5; D ambiguous. CDR1 SGHVS and CDR2 FQNEAQ come from the germline V gene. The CDR3 runs 15 residues. This CDR3 reads CAGSPRTLLDQPQHF. The CDR3 coding sequence is TGTGCCGGCAGCCCGAGGACCCTGCTGGATCAGCCCCAGCATTTT.

This clonotype has ten or more counts. Its ends do not fully match the called genes, so a read error is possible. The gene calls are TRBV2 and TRBJ1-6; 7 bases align to TRBD1. The CDR3 runs to 14 residues. CDR1 is SNHLY and CDR2 is FYNNEI in the germline V gene. CDR3 in DNA: TGTGCCAGCACCAGACAGGGACTTAATCCACCCCTCCACTTT. As protein: CASTRQGLNPPLHF.

V is TRBV9 and J is TRBJ2-1; the D is unclear. There are 14 residues in the CDR3. Trimming removed 1 base at V and 0 bases at J, with 5 bases between. CDR1 and CDR2 from the germline V gene are SGDLS and YYNGEE. The CDR3 is CASSVFASYNEQFF. DNA of the CDR3: TGTGCCAGCAGCGTATTTGCCTCCTACAATGAGCAGTTCTTC.

The sample holds a few counts of this clonotype. The chain links TRBV7-3 to TRBJ2-1, with D possibly being TRBD1 or TRBD2 (5 bases each). The CDR3 has 13 amino acids. Germline assignment: CDR1 SGHTA and CDR2 FQGTGA. The V end lost 2 bases, the J end lost 8 bases, and 10 bases lay between the germline ends. This chain's CDR3 is CASSLLGVYEQFF. CDR3 bases: TGTGCCAGCAGCTTATTGGGGGTCTATGAGCAGTTCTTC.

The chain links TRBV2 to TRBJ2-7, with TRBD2 matching 10 bases. The CDR3 contains 13 residues. CDR1 is SNHLY, CDR2 FYNNEI, per germline. With 7 bases clipped from V and 4 bases from J, the junction kept 4 bases outside the gene matches. The CDR3 region has the DNA TGTGCCAGCAAAGCGGGAGGGCCATACGAGCAGTACTTC. Its translation is CASKAGGPYEQYF.

This chain uses TRBV19 with TRBJ2-4; 7 bases match TRBD1. The CDR3 contains 17 residues. The V gene's germline CDR1 is LNHDA and CDR2 SQIVND (reference sequence). V lost 0 bases and J lost 5; bases outside the gene matches: 10. CDR3 nucleotides: TGTGCCAGTAGTATAGATCTAAGACAGGGTGGCGAAAACATTCAGTACTTC. Translated: CASSIDLRQGGENIQYF.

The rearrangement links TRBV20-1 to TRBJ1-5; D ambiguous. The V gene lost 6 bases and the J gene lost 4 bases, with 34 bases spanning the gap. The CDR3 sequence is 20 residues long. Germline assignment: CDR1 DFQATT and CDR2 SNEGSKA (reference sequence). In DNA form, the CDR3 reads TGCAGTGCCGCTACAAGGCTTCGGTATAAGGTGACGGATAAAAATCAGCCCCAGCATTTT. Its translation: CSAATRLRYKVTDKNQPQHF.

This clonotype was observed at least ten times. The rearrangement uses TRBV5-1 and TRBJ1-2; D ambiguous. The CDR3 spans 14 residues. The V and J ends lost 4 bases and 4 bases respectively, with 14 bases between them. The germline gives CDR1 SGHRS, CDR2 YFSETQ. The CDR3 loop reads CASSNDLDGYGYTF. DNA for the CDR3: TGCGCCAGCAGCAACGATCTGGACGGCTATGGCTACACCTTC.

This chain links TRBV10-3 with TRBJ1-1; no clear D gene. The CDR3 totals 13 residues. V was trimmed by 10 bases and J by 4 bases, leaving 16 bases between them. Germline V gene data show CDR1 as ENHRY and CDR2 as SYGVKD. The CDR3 bases are TGTGCCAGCAGCCTCCTGAGCCCCACTGAAGCTTTCTTT. Translation: CASSLLSPTEAFF.

This clonotype showed up many times. The V call is TRBV10-3, the J call TRBJ1-1; D remains ambiguous. The germline gives CDR1 ENHRY, CDR2 SYGVKD. Deletions cut 10 bases from V and 1 base from J, with 7 bases between. The CDR3 covers 11 residues. The DNA of the CDR3 is TGTGCCAGTCAGGCGAACACTGAAGCTTTCTTT. It specifies CASQANTEAFF.

The rearrangement uses TRBV28 and TRBJ1-2; TRBD1 matches at 12 bases. The CDR3 spans 15 residues. V trimming: 4 bases; J trimming: 7 bases; junction bases outside the gene matches: 7. Looked up from germline, CDR1 is MDHEN and CDR2 is SYDVKM. The CDR3 loop reads CASSYRDRGLGGYTF. Written as DNA, the CDR3 is TGTGCCAGCAGTTACCGGGACAGGGGGCTAGGTGGCTACACCTTC.

Turning to this clonotype: A read error may be the cause here, since a much bigger clone is one base away. J is TRBJ2-7 and V is TRBV19, with 14 nucleotides matching TRBD2. This CDR3 comprises 15 residues. The ends lost 3 bases at V and 3 bases at J; junction bases unmatched: 1. Germline CDR1 is LNHDA and CDR2 is SQIVND (reference sequence). In DNA, the CDR3 is TGTGCCAGTAGTATGGGACTAGCGGGAGACTACGAGCAGTACTTC. Translated, it gives CASSMGLAGDYEQYF. The full variable domain, with the rest looked up from reference TRBV19 and TRBJ2-7, is DGGITQSPKYLFRKEGQNVTLSCEQNLNHDAMYWYRQDPGQGLRLIYYSQIVNDFQKGDIAEGYSVSREKKESFPLTVTSAQKNPTAFYLCASSMGLAGDYEQYFGPGTRLTVT.

Notes on this clonotype: This clone may be a read error of a much larger clone one base away. The chain combines TRBV9 with TRBJ1-2, with D unclear. Germline CDR1 SGDLS, CDR2 YYNGEE. The CDR3 consists of 15 residues. CDR3 in amino acids: CASSVDISGDYGCTF. The CDR3 DNA follows: TGTGCCAGCAGCGTAGATATATCGGGCGACTATGGCTGCACCTTC. The variable domain in full, completed from reference TRBV9 and TRBJ1-2, reads DSGVTQTPKHLITATGQRVTLRCSPRSGDLSVYWYQQSLDQGLQFLIQYYNGEERAKGNILERFSAQQFPDLHSELNLSSLELGDSALYFCASSVDISGDYGCTFGSGTRLTVV.

The chain links TRBV20-1 to TRBJ1-2; D is possibly TRBD1 (5 bases). CDR3 length equals 14 residues. The V gene's germline CDR1 is DFQATT and CDR2 SNEGSKA (reference sequence). V lost 5 bases and J lost 0, with 13 bases in between. Here the CDR3 reads CSAYWTGANYGYTF. CDR3 coding DNA: TGCAGTGCTTACTGGACGGGGGCTAACTATGGCTACACCTTC.

This chain joins TRBV6-5 and TRBJ1-5, with TRBD1 matching 7 bases. Germline assignment: CDR1 MNHEY and CDR2 SVGAGI. Trimming removed 4 bases from V and 7 bases from J; junction bases left unmatched: 4. The CDR3 totals 13 residues. The CDR3: CASSSQGTQPQHF. In nucleotides, the CDR3 is TGTGCCAGCAGTTCACAGGGGACACAGCCCCAGCATTTT.

This clonotype has at least ten counts. The chain recombines TRBV19 with TRBJ1-5; D is perhaps TRBD1 (6 bases). There are 15 residues in the CDR3. Between the trimmed V and J ends, which lost 6 bases and 3 bases, there was a span of 15 bases. The germline V gene encodes CDR1 LNHDA and CDR2 SQIVND (reference sequence). CDR3 nucleotides: TGTGCCAGTAGCAGTCGGGCAGGGGCCAATCAGCCCCAGCATTTT. Amino acids: CASSSRAGANQPQHF.